These 8 T cell receptor beta chains were all obtained from the same sample, sequenced in a study of T cell changes during pregnancy in multiple sclerosis. The data were produced by immunoSEQ multiplex PCR, yet TCRdb's version contains in-frame clones alone and is incomplete. The repertoire consists of 30,000 or so clones, with 90% to 95% occurring once and the leading ten covering roughly 0.4%. The source material was CD4+ T cells from peripheral blood mononuclear cells, sampled after pregnancy. The receptors here all came from a female donor with multiple sclerosis, enrolled in a pregnancy study.

The chain links TRBV10-1 to TRBJ2-7; no clear D gene. CDR1 and CDR2 (germline): WNHNN, SYGVQD (reference sequence). V lost 6 bases to trimming and J lost 1 base, with 7 bases between them. The CDR3 is 12 residues long. The CDR3 DNA reads TGCGCCAGCAGCGACAATTCCTACGAGCAGTACTTC. Amino acids: CASSDNSYEQYF.

The J gene is TRBJ2-5, the V gene TRBV10-3; weak D call: TRBD2 (5 bases). Trimming pared 7 bases from V and 2 bases from J, leaving 11 bases between. This CDR3 is built from 13 residues. Germline V gene sequence: CDR1 ENHRY, CDR2 SYGVKD. The CDR3 DNA sequence: TGTGCCATCACCGCAGGAGGACAAGAGACCCAGTACTTC. The encoded protein is CAITAGGQETQYF.

The chain employs TRBV11-3 and TRBJ2-2, with 7 bases that match TRBD1. J was trimmed by 4 bases and V by 6 bases; bases with no gene match: 17. In germline, CDR1 is SGHNT, CDR2 YENEEA. The CDR3 is 18 residues long. CDR3 DNA: TGTGCCAGCAGTATGAGCCAATCCGGGACAGCGACCACCGGGGAGCTGTTTTTT. It encodes CASSMSQSGTATTGELFF.

Note on this clone: Other DNA sequences of this sample code for an identical CDR3. V usage is TRBV6-5 and J usage is TRBJ2-7, with 7 bases aligning to TRBD1. Unmatched junction bases numbered 4, after V lost 5 bases and J lost 0 bases. Per germline, CDR1 MNHEY and CDR2 SVGAGI. The CDR3 length is 14 residues. Written as DNA, the CDR3 is TGTGCCAGCAGTACAAGGGGGCTCTCCTACGAGCAGTACTTC. Translated, it gives CASSTRGLSYEQYF.

V usage is TRBV4-2 and J usage is TRBJ1-5; D possibly corresponds to TRBD1 (6 bases). Deletions cut 0 bases from V and 2 bases from J, with 17 bases between. CDR1 is LGHNA and CDR2 is YNFKEQ in the germline V gene. CDR3 length equals 18 residues. CDR3 sequence: CASSQDLKGGGGNQPQHF. The DNA of the CDR3 is TGTGCCAGCAGCCAAGATCTAAAGGGCGGGGGCGGCAATCAGCCCCAGCATTTT.

The rearrangement links TRBV10-1 to TRBJ2-5, with D possibly matching TRBD2 (5 bases). TRBJ2-7 explains the end of the DNA better; the J call may be wrong. The CDR3 is made up of 15 amino acids. CDR1 is WNHNN and CDR2 is SYGVQD in the germline V gene (reference sequence). CDR3: CASSFLRAPSYEQYF. CDR3 coding DNA: TGCGCCAGCAGTTTTTTGCGGGCCCCCTCCTACGAGCAGTACTTC.

This clone was seen just once. The chain joins TRBV6-1 to TRBJ2-7; 7 bases are shared with TRBD2. The trim removed 2 bases at V and 0 bases at J, leaving 4 bases unmatched. The germline gives CDR1 MNHNS, CDR2 SASEGT. There are 15 residues in the CDR3. The CDR3: CASSEQAGDSYEQYF. Written as DNA, the CDR3 is TGTGCCAGCAGTGAACAGGCGGGGGACTCCTACGAGCAGTACTTC.

The genes are TRBV28 and TRBJ2-3, with TRBD2 matching over 9 bases. The V gene end was trimmed by 7 bases and the J gene end by 6 bases; junction bases not matched to a gene: 8. This CDR3 is built from 14 residues. CDR1 and CDR2 (germline): MDHEN, SYDVKM. The CDR3 DNA reads as TGTGCCAGCAAAATAGCGGGAGCATCGGATACGCAGTATTTT. Translating it yields CASKIAGASDTQYF.